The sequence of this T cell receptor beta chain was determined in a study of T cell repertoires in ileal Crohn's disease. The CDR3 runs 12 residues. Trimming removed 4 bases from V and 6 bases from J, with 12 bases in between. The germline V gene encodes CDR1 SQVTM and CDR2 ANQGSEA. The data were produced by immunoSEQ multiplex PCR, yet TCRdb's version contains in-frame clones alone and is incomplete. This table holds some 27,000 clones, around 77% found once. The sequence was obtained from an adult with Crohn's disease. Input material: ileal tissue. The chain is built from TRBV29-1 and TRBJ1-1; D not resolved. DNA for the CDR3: TGCAGCGTTGCCCAAGGCGGCGCTGAAGCTTTCTTT. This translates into CSVAQGGAEAFF.